This record looks at one T cell receptor beta chain sequence and its context. Assay used: immunoSEQ multiplex PCR; TCRdb lists only in-frame clones, some missing. The sample contains approximately 730,000 clones, 75% to 90% of which appear only once. The data were obtained in a study of shared T cell receptors in the human thymus. The CDR3 runs 15 residues. V was pared by 4 bases and J by 1 base, with 14 bases between. CDR1 and CDR2 (germline): SGHRS, YFSETQ. This same sample was also part of a study on human thymus T cells. This second study says: Donation was from healthy Finnish infants who were having corrective surgery that addressed congenital heart defects. Corrective cardiac surgery supplied the resected thymus tissue. Within thymic and blood repertoires, V and J gene usage appeared to be biased.

The chain couples TRBV5-1 to TRBJ1-1; TRBD1 might be the D (6 bases). The sequencing input was thymocytes. The TCR comes from a girl under three years old with a congenital heart defect. CDR3 region: CASSKSQGANTEAFF. CDR3 DNA sequence: TGCGCCAGCAGCAAATCACAGGGTGCGAACACTGAAGCTTTCTTT.